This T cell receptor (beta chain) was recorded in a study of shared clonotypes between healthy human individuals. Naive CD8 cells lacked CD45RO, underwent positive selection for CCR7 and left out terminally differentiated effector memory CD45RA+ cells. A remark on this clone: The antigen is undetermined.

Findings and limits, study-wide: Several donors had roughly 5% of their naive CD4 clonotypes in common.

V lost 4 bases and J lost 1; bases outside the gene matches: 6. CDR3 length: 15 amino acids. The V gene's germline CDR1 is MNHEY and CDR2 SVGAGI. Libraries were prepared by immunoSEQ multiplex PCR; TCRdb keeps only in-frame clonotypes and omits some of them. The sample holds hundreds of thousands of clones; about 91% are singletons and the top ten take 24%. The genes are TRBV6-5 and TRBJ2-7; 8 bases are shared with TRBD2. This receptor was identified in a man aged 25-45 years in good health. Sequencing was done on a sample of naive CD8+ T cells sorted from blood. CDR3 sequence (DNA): TGTGCCAGCAGTTCCGCGGGACTAGAATCCTACGAGCAGTACTTC. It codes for CASSSAGLESYEQYF.